The rows below give T cell receptor beta chains drawn from one sample of a study of T-cell reconstitution after alpha-beta-depleted transplantation in children. MiXCR, applied by TCRdb to the PCR reads, yields one record per CDR3 protein. The sample records about 440,000 distinct CDR3 sequences, around two fifths being singletons. The sample in question was PBMCs, obtained before TCRalphabeta/CD19-depleted stem cell transplant. These receptors all stem from a girl aged 2-10 years with aplastic anemia, due to receive a stem cell transplant. Each CDR3 is given with its conserved first and last residue. D genes are given only for firm matches. Size is omitted from some rows. Given values are once, few, many or a class for expanded clones.

d_call: TRBD2; clone_size: NA; v_call: TRBV7-6; j_call: TRBJ2-2; cdr3_aa: CASSLGRTSGKGELFF; cdr3_nt: TGTGCCAGCAGCTTAGGTCGGACTAGCGGGAAAGGGGAGCTGTTTTTT
d_call: NA; clone_size: NA; v_call: TRBV7-9; j_call: TRBJ2-3; cdr3_aa: CASSFPPGFTDTQYF; cdr3_nt: TGTGCCAGCAGCTTCCCGCCGGGGTTCACAGATACGCAGTATTTT
d_call: NA; clone_size: NA; v_call: TRBV5-6; j_call: TRBJ2-5; cdr3_aa: CASSLESGQETQYF; cdr3_nt: TGTGCCAGCAGCTTGGAGTCTGGCCAAGAGACCCAGTACTTC
d_call: NA; clone_size: NA; v_call: TRBV7-9; j_call: TRBJ2-3; cdr3_aa: CAIQEDADTQYF; cdr3_nt: TGTGCCATCCAAGAAGACGCAGATACGCAGTATTTT
d_call: TRBD2; clone_size: NA; v_call: TRBV7-8; j_call: TRBJ2-1; cdr3_aa: CASSLVNLAGVVEQFF; cdr3_nt: TGTGCCAGCAGCTTAGTAAACCTAGCGGGAGTGGTTGAGCAGTTCTTC
d_call: TRBD1; clone_size: NA; v_call: TRBV12-3/TRBV12-4; j_call: TRBJ2-1; cdr3_aa: CASSFGQGAGNEQFF; cdr3_nt: TGTGCCAGCAGTTTCGGGCAGGGGGCAGGCAATGAGCAGTTCTTC
d_call: TRBD2; clone_size: NA; v_call: TRBV18; j_call: TRBJ2-7; cdr3_aa: CASSQALAGDVASYEQYF; cdr3_nt: TGTGCCAGCTCCCAGGCTCTAGCGGGAGATGTCGCCTCCTACGAGCAGTACTTC
d_call: NA; clone_size: NA; v_call: TRBV6-5; j_call: TRBJ2-5; cdr3_aa: CASSYPPTSRQETQYF; cdr3_nt: TGTGCCAGCAGTTACCCTCCTACTAGCAGGCAAGAGACCCAGTACTTC
d_call: NA; clone_size: many; v_call: TRBV12-3/TRBV12-4; j_call: TRBJ1-6; cdr3_aa: CASSNRSSYNSPLHF; cdr3_nt: TGTGCCAGCAGTAACAGGAGCTCCTATAATTCACCCCTCCACTTT
d_call: NA; clone_size: many; v_call: TRBV6-5; j_call: TRBJ1-5; cdr3_aa: CASSRGGNQPQHF; cdr3_nt: TGTGCCAGCAGCCGCGGGGGCAATCAGCCCCAGCATTTT
d_call: NA; clone_size: many; v_call: TRBV5-6; j_call: TRBJ1-6; cdr3_aa: CASSFSQGNSPLHF; cdr3_nt: TGTGCCAGCAGCTTCAGTCAGGGGAATTCACCCCTCCACTTT
d_call: NA; clone_size: NA; v_call: TRBV7-2; j_call: TRBJ1-2; cdr3_aa: CASSFYSVYGYTF; cdr3_nt: TGTGCCAGCAGCTTTTACTCCGTCTATGGCTACACCTTC
d_call: TRBD2; clone_size: once; v_call: TRBV12-3/TRBV12-4; j_call: TRBJ2-3; cdr3_aa: CASSSSGIRATQYF; cdr3_nt: TGTGCCAGCAGTTCTAGCGGGATCAGGGCTACGCAGTATTTT
d_call: NA; clone_size: many; v_call: TRBV12-3/TRBV12-4; j_call: TRBJ1-3; cdr3_aa: CASSPDTSGNTIYF; cdr3_nt: TGTGCCAGCAGTCCGGACACCTCTGGAAACACCATATATTTT
d_call: TRBD2; clone_size: NA; v_call: TRBV27; j_call: TRBJ2-5; cdr3_aa: CASSQLAGDLQETQYF; cdr3_nt: TGTGCCAGCAGTCAACTAGCGGGAGACCTCCAAGAGACCCAGTACTTC
d_call: NA; clone_size: NA; v_call: TRBV19; j_call: TRBJ2-1; cdr3_aa: CASSIDSGNEQFF; cdr3_nt: TGTGCCAGTAGTATAGATTCGGGAAATGAGCAGTTCTTC
d_call: NA; clone_size: few; v_call: TRBV3-1; j_call: TRBJ2-3; cdr3_aa: CASSQEPDTQYF; cdr3_nt: TGTGCCAGCAGCCAAGAGCCGGATACGCAGTATTTT
d_call: NA; clone_size: few; v_call: TRBV20-1; j_call: TRBJ1-2; cdr3_aa: CSASGSSGIEGGSYTF; cdr3_nt: TGCAGTGCTAGCGGGTCCTCAGGTATAGAAGGAGGTTCGTACACCTTC
d_call: TRBD2; clone_size: NA; v_call: TRBV10-3; j_call: TRBJ2-5; cdr3_aa: CAISESFGLGSSGVTQETQYF; cdr3_nt: TGTGCCATCAGTGAGTCGTTTGGTTTAGGTTCTAGCGGAGTGACACAAGAGACCCAGTACTTC
d_call: NA; clone_size: NA; v_call: TRBV11-2; j_call: TRBJ1-2; cdr3_aa: CASSPGAGYTF; cdr3_nt: TGTGCCAGCAGCCCAGGGGCTGGCTACACCTTC
d_call: NA; clone_size: once; v_call: TRBV12-3/TRBV12-4; j_call: TRBJ1-5; cdr3_aa: CASTLDPIENQPQHF; cdr3_nt: TGTGCCAGCACTCTGGACCCGATAGAGAATCAGCCCCAGCATTTT
d_call: NA; clone_size: many; v_call: TRBV20-1; j_call: TRBJ2-5; cdr3_aa: CSASGSGETQYF; cdr3_nt: TGCAGTGCTAGCGGGAGTGGAGAGACCCAGTACTTC
d_call: TRBD2; clone_size: many; v_call: TRBV7-9; j_call: TRBJ2-1; cdr3_aa: CASSLATPTSGGHEQFF; cdr3_nt: TGTGCCAGCAGCTTAGCTACTCCGACTAGCGGGGGGCATGAGCAGTTCTTC
d_call: NA; clone_size: NA; v_call: TRBV29-1; j_call: TRBJ1-1; cdr3_aa: CSVEQGAEAFF; cdr3_nt: TGCAGCGTTGAACAAGGGGCTGAAGCTTTCTTT
d_call: NA; clone_size: NA; v_call: TRBV28; j_call: TRBJ2-7; cdr3_aa: CASSPYRDVHEQYF; cdr3_nt: TGTGCCAGCAGTCCGTACAGGGATGTTCACGAGCAGTACTTC
d_call: NA; clone_size: NA; v_call: TRBV4-1; j_call: TRBJ2-2; cdr3_aa: CASSPAAGNTGELFF; cdr3_nt: TGCGCCAGCAGCCCAGCGGCAGGGAACACCGGGGAGCTGTTTTTT
d_call: NA; clone_size: NA; v_call: TRBV20-1; j_call: TRBJ2-7; cdr3_aa: CSARSRRLGFNEQYF; cdr3_nt: TGCAGTGCTAGATCTAGGAGACTTGGCTTTAACGAGCAGTACTTC
d_call: NA; clone_size: few; v_call: TRBV6-5; j_call: TRBJ2-1; cdr3_aa: CASVSRVDEQFF; cdr3_nt: TGTGCCAGCGTATCGCGGGTAGATGAGCAGTTCTTC
d_call: TRBD1; clone_size: NA; v_call: TRBV20-1; j_call: TRBJ2-2; cdr3_aa: CSARDYNRGDTGELFF; cdr3_nt: TGCAGTGCTAGAGATTATAACAGGGGGGACACCGGGGAGCTGTTTTTT